A selection of T cell receptor beta chains follows, all from one sample in a study of cytomegalovirus exposure and HLA in healthy donors. Profiled with immunoSEQ multiplex PCR; TCRdb holds only in-frame clones, not every one. The table lists 100,000 or so clones, 70% to 75% of them singletons. Sequenced input: PBMCs. These receptors all stem from a man in his forties in good health and CMV-seronegative. Each CDR3 is given with its conserved first and last residue. The D gene is left open where the match is weak. Size values are once, few and many counts, or a class for expanded clones, and some rows have none.

d_gene	j_gene	abundance	v_gene	CDR3nt	CDR3aa
TRBD2	TRBJ2-1	NA	TRBV30	TGTGCCTGGGGAGCAGGCGGGAGGGCCCCCTACAATGAGCAGTTCTTC	CAWGAGGRAPYNEQFF
TRBD1	TRBJ1-1	NA	TRBV19	TGTGCCAGTAGGCCGGTGACAGGGGCCACTGAAGCTTTCTTT	CASRPVTGATEAFF
NA	TRBJ2-7	NA	TRBV5-6	TGTGCCAGCAGCTTGGAGCAGGGACTTTCATCCTACGAGCAGTACTTC	CASSLEQGLSSYEQYF
TRBD1	TRBJ1-1	NA	TRBV7-9	TGTGCCAGCAGCTCTCTCGACAGGGGGGCCCACAACGCTGAAGCTTTCTTT	CASSSLDRGAHNAEAFF
TRBD1	TRBJ2-7	NA	TRBV28	TGTGCCAGCAGTCCCTGGACAGGGGGGAGCTACGAGCAGTACTTC	CASSPWTGGSYEQYF
NA	TRBJ2-4	NA	TRBV7-8	TGTGCCAGCAGCTTACAGGAAGCCAAAAACATTCAGTACTTC	CASSLQEAKNIQYF
NA	TRBJ2-3	NA	TRBV28	TGTGCCAGCAGTTTACGGGGGAGAACAGATACGCAGTATTTT	CASSLRGRTDTQYF
TRBD1	TRBJ1-2	NA	TRBV2	TGTGCCAGCAGTGAAGGGAGGACAGGGCGTTATAACTATGGCTACACCTTC	CASSEGRTGRYNYGYTF
NA	TRBJ1-3	NA	TRBV7-2	TGTGCCAGCAGCTTAGACATAAGCTCTGGAAACACCATATATTTT	CASSLDISSGNTIYF
TRBD1	TRBJ1-2	NA	TRBV27	TGTGCCAGCAGTATGACAGGGGGACTTGGAGGTGGCTACACCTTC	CASSMTGGLGGGYTF
NA	TRBJ1-1	NA	TRBV4-1	TGCGCCAGCAGCCAAGATGAAATGGGCAGGACTGAAGCTTTCTTT	CASSQDEMGRTEAFF
NA	TRBJ2-6	NA	TRBV7-9	TGTGCCAGCAGCCCGGGGGTGGCCACCTCTGGGGCCAACGTCCTGACTTTC	CASSPGVATSGANVLTF
NA	TRBJ2-3	NA	TRBV25-1	TGTGCCAACAGGGGACTGGGGACAGATACGCAGTATTTT	CANRGLGTDTQYF
TRBD1	TRBJ2-3	once	TRBV4-1	TGCGCCAGCAGCCAAGAAGGAGACAGGGGCACAGATACGCAGTATTTT	CASSQEGDRGTDTQYF
TRBD1	TRBJ2-5	NA	TRBV7-2	TGTGCCAGCAGCTCAAGGGGACAGATCCAAGAGACCCAGTACTTC	CASSSRGQIQETQYF
TRBD2	TRBJ2-5	NA	TRBV2	TGTGCCAGCAGTGAACCGGGACTAGCGGGCGAGACCCAGTACTTC	CASSEPGLAGETQYF